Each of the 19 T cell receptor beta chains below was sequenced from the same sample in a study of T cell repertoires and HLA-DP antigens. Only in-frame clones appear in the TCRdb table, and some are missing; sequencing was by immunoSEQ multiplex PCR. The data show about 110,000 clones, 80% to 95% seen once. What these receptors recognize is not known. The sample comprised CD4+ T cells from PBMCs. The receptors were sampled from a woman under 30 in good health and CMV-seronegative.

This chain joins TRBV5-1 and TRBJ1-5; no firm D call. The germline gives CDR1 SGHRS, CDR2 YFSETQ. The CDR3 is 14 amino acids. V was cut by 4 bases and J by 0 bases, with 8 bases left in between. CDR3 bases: TGCGCCAGCAGCCCCGGATCTAGCAATCAGCCCCAGCATTTT. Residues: CASSPGSSNQPQHF.

CDR3 loop: CASSPSLNEKGNTIYF. The CDR3 DNA is TGTGCCAGTAGTCCCTCTCTTAACGAAAAGGGAAACACCATATATTTT. The V gene is TRBV19, the J gene TRBJ1-3; no clear D gene. The CDR3 totals 16 residues. Trimming removed 5 bases from V and 4 bases from J, with 18 bases in between. CDR1 and CDR2 from the germline V gene are LNHDA and SQIVND (reference sequence).

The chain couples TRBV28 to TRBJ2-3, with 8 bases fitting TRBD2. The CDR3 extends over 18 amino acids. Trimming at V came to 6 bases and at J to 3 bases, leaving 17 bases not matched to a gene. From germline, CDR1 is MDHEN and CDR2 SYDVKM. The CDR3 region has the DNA TGTGCCAGCAGCTCCTTTTTGAAGGCGGGCGGGGGGACAGATACGCAGTATTTT. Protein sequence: CASSSFLKAGGGTDTQYF.

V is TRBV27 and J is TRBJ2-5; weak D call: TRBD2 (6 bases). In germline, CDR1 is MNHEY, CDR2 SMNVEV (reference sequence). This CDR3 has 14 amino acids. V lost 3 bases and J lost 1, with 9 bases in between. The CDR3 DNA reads TGTGCCAGCAGTTTGGGACTTCTCCAAGAGACCCAGTACTTC. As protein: CASSLGLLQETQYF.

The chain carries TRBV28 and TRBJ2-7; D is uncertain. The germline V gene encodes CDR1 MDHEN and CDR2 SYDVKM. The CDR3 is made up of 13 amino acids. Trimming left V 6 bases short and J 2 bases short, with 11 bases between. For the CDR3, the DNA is TGTGCCAGCAGCTTACAACACCCCTACGAGCAGTACGTC. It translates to CASSLQHPYEQYV.

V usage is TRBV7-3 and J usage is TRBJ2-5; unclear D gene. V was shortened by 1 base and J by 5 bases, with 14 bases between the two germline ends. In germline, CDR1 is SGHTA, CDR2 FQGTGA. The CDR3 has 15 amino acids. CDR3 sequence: CASSLISAARETQYF. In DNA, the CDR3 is TGTGCCAGCAGCTTAATATCGGCCGCCAGGGAGACCCAGTACTTC.

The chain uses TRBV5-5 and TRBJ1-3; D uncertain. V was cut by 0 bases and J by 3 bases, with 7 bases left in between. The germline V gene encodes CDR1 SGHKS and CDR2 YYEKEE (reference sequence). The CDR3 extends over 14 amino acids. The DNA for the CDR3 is TGTGCCAGCAGCTTGGGTGGGCTTGGAAACACCATATATTTT. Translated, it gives CASSLGGLGNTIYF.

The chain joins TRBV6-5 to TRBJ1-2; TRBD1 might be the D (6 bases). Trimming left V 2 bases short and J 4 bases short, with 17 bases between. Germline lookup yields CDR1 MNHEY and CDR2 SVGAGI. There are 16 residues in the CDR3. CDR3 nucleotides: TGTGCCAGCAGTTACCTCCCGGGGGGGGCGGTCTATGGCTACACCTTC. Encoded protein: CASSYLPGGAVYGYTF.

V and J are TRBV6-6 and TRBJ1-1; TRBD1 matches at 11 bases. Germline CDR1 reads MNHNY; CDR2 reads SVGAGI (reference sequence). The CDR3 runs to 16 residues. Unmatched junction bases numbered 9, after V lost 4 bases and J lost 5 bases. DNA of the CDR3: TGTGCCAGCAGTTCCACCGGGACAGGGGGGTTAACTGAAGCTTTCTTT. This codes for CASSSTGTGGLTEAFF.

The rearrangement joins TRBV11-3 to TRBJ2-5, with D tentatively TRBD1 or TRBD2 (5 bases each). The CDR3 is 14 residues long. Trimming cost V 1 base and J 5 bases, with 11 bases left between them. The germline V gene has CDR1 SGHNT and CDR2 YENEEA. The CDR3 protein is CASSLGGDAETQYF. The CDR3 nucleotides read TGTGCCAGCAGCTTAGGAGGGGATGCGGAGACCCAGTACTTC.

Here the CDR3 reads CASSLWASQGKNIQYF. CDR3 DNA sequence: TGTGCCAGCAGTTTATGGGCCTCCCAGGGCAAAAACATTCAGTACTTC. The chain joins TRBV28 to TRBJ2-4; perhaps TRBD1 as D (5 bases). The CDR3 runs to 16 residues. V was shortened by 0 bases and J by 3 bases, with 12 bases between the two germline ends. Germline values: CDR1 MDHEN, CDR2 SYDVKM.

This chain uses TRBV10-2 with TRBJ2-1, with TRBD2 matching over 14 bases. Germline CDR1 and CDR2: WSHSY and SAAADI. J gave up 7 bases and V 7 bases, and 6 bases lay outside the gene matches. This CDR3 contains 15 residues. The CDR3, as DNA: TGCGCCAGCATCTCCGGGACTAGCGGGAGTAATGAGCAGTTCTTC. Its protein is CASISGTSGSNEQFF.

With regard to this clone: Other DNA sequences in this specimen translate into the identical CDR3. The chain's CDR3 is CASSVLGTGNEKLFF. The CDR3 nucleotides read TGTGCCAGCAGTGTTTTAGGGACAGGGAATGAAAAACTGTTTTTT. This chain links TRBV2 with TRBJ1-4; 9 positions agree with TRBD1. Per germline, CDR1 SNHLY and CDR2 FYNNEI. V lost 4 bases and J lost 5; bases outside the gene matches: 5. CDR3 length equals 15 residues.

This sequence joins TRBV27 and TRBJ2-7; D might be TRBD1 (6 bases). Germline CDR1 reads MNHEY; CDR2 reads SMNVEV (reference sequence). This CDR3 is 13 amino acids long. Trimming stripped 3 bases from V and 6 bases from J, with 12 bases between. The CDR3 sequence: CASSFQGRSEQYF. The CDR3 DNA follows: TGTGCCAGCAGTTTCCAGGGGCGATCCGAGCAGTACTTC.

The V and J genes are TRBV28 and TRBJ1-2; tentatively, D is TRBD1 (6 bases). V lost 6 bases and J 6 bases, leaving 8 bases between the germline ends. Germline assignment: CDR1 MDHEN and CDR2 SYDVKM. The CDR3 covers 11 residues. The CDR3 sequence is CASRPGDGYTF. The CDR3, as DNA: TGTGCCAGCAGACCAGGGGATGGCTACACCTTC.

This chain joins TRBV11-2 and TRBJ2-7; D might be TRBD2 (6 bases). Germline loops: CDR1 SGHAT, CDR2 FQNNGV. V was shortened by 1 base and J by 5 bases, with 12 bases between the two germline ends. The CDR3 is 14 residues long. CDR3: CASSLAGSFNEQYF. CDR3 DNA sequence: TGTGCCAGCAGCTTAGCCGGGAGTTTCAACGAGCAGTACTTC.

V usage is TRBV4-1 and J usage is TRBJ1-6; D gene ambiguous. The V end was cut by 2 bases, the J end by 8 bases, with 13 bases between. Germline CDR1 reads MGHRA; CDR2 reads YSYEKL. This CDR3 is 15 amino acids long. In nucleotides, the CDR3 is TGCGCCAGCAGCCAACAGAGCTGGTCTTATTCACCCCTCCACTTT. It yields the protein CASSQQSWSYSPLHF.

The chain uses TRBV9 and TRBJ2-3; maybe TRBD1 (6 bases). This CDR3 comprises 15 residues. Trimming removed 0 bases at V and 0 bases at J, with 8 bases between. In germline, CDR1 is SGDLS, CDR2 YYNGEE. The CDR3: CASSVGQGSTDTQYF. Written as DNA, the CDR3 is TGTGCCAGCAGCGTAGGGCAGGGGAGCACAGATACGCAGTATTTT.

DNA for the CDR3: TGTGCCATCAGGGGGGACAGTCAAGAGACCCAGTACTTC. Its protein is CAIRGDSQETQYF. The rearrangement links TRBV10-3 to TRBJ2-5, with 7 bases that match TRBD1. Trimming cost V 6 bases and J 2 bases; bases outside gene matches: 3. CDR3 length: 13 amino acids. Germline V gene data show CDR1 as ENHRY and CDR2 as SYGVKD.